A selection of T cell receptor beta chains follows, all from one sample in a study of cytomegalovirus exposure and HLA in healthy donors. Method: immunoSEQ multiplex PCR; TCRdb's copy keeps in-frame clones and lacks some. Among 110,000 to 150,000 clones, just over 85% were seen once, and the ten largest hold approximately 8%. Source material: PBMCs. The source is a woman aged 18-35 years in good health and CMV-seropositive. The CDR3 runs from the conserved cysteine through the conserved F or W. The D gene is left open where the match is weak. Clone sizes are given selectively: once, few, many, or a class where the clone is expanded.

>TRBJ2-7|.|TRBD1|TRBV18
CASSPGTGRGEQYF
TGTGCCAGCTCACCCGGGACAGGGAGGGGCGAGCAGTACTTC
>TRBJ2-7|.|.|TRBV18
CASSPKLASLGEQYF
TGTGCCAGCTCACCTAAACTAGCAAGCCTAGGCGAGCAGTACTTC
>TRBJ1-6|.|.|TRBV18
CASSPDAGAPLHF
TGTGCCAGCTCGCCCGACGCTGGAGCACCCCTCCACTTT
>TRBJ1-1|once|.|TRBV9
CASSSKTGNTEAFF
TGTGCCAGCAGCTCAAAGACAGGGAACACTGAAGCTTTCTTT
>TRBJ2-7|.|TRBD2|TRBV28
CASSFGGDLAAFYEQYF
TGTGCCAGCAGTTTTGGGGGGGACCTAGCGGCGTTCTACGAGCAGTACTTC
>TRBJ2-1|.|.|TRBV28
CASSFDEGVRVNEQFF
TGTGCCAGCAGTTTTGATGAGGGCGTAAGGGTCAATGAGCAGTTCTTC
>TRBJ1-2|.|.|TRBV19
CASSSGTLLGGGYTF
TGTGCCAGTAGCTCCGGGACACTCTTAGGCGGTGGCTACACCTTC
>TRBJ2-7|.|.|TRBV5-4
CASSPGWTYEQYF
TGTGCCAGCAGCCCGGGATGGACCTACGAGCAGTACTTC
>TRBJ2-2|.|.|TRBV6-4
CASSTGSTGELFF
TGTGCCAGCAGTACGGGAAGCACCGGGGAGCTGTTTTTT
>TRBJ2-2|.|TRBD2|TRBV5-1
CASSLPGLAGNTGELFF
TGCGCCAGCAGCCTACCGGGACTAGCGGGGAACACCGGGGAGCTGTTTTTT
>TRBJ2-1|.|TRBD1|TRBV18
CASSTGGASNNEQFF
TGTGCCAGCTCTACAGGGGGCGCAAGCAACAATGAGCAGTTCTTC
>TRBJ2-2|.|.|TRBV4-1
CASSQPSQLRELFF
TGCGCCAGCAGCCAACCTTCACAGTTAAGGGAGCTGTTTTTT
>TRBJ1-4|.|.|TRBV4-3
CASSQGRRNEKLFF
TGCGCCAGCAGCCAAGGGCGGAGGAATGAAAAACTGTTTTTT
>TRBJ1-5|once|.|TRBV6-5
CASSYSAGNNQPQHF
TGTGCCAGCAGTTACTCGGCAGGGAACAATCAGCCCCAGCATTTT
>TRBJ2-1|.|.|TRBV2
CASRSTSFDEQFF
TGTGCCAGCAGGTCCACCAGTTTTGATGAGCAGTTCTTC
>TRBJ2-7|once|.|TRBV5-1
CASKNEGEQYF
TGCGCCAGCAAGAACGAGGGAGAGCAGTACTTC
>TRBJ1-3|.|.|TRBV28
CASSRGSSGNTIYF
TGTGCCAGCAGCCGAGGGTCCTCTGGAAACACCATATATTTT
>TRBJ2-5|.|TRBD2|TRBV5-1
CASSPTGGEETQYF
TGCGCCAGCAGCCCGACGGGGGGTGAGGAGACCCAGTACTTC
>TRBJ2-1|.|.|TRBV7-2
CASSLGGEQFF
TGTGCCAGCAGCCTGGGGGGTGAGCAGTTCTTC
>TRBJ2-7|.|TRBD2|TRBV4-2
CASSRQLAGTYEQYF
TGTGCCAGCAGCCGACAACTAGCGGGTACCTACGAGCAGTACTTC
>TRBJ1-2|.|.|TRBV7-7
CASSSRRGRGEYGYTF
TGTGCTAGCAGCTCTCGCCGGGGGAGGGGCGAGTATGGCTACACCTTC